The 7 T cell receptor beta chains reported below all come from one sample, sequenced in a study of Graves' ophthalmopathy and Graves' hyperthyroidism. For repertoire sequencing, the TCR beta CDR3 regions were amplified from RNA transcripts. HTBI primers were used in a first-round RT-PCR, which preceded a second-round multiplex PCR. TCRdb ran MiXCR on the multiplex PCR reads and lists one entry per CDR3 protein. This repertoire shows some 1.1 million distinct CDR3 sequences, less than 45% found once; its top ten account for roughly 10%. Sample: peripheral blood or thyroid tissue (not recorded which). Receptor source: an adult man with Graves' hyperthyroidism.

This clonotype was counted a few times. Since a much larger clone is just one base distant, this may be a read error. Here the CDR3 omits its conserved ending phenylalanine or tryptophan, so a read error is the likely source. The chain couples TRBV29-1 to TRBJ2-5; perhaps D is TRBD1 or TRBD2 (5 bases each). This CDR3 region has 14 residues. Trimming took 0 bases from V and 4 from J, leaving 12 bases between them. The germline gives CDR1 SQVTM, CDR2 ANQGSEA. CDR3 in amino acids: CSVEDEGMGETQYL. For the CDR3, the DNA is TGCAGCGTTGAAGATGAGGGGATGGGAGAGACCCAGTACCTC.

This chain links TRBV7-9 with TRBJ1-1; 7 bases align to TRBD1. In germline, CDR1 is SEHNR, CDR2 FQNEAQ (reference sequence). Trimming removed 6 bases from V and 9 bases from J; junction bases left unmatched: 16. The CDR3 sequence is 15 residues long. CDR3 nucleotides: TGTGCCAGCAGTACGCCCCGGGACAGACGCTTCAAAGCTTTCTTT. This gives the protein CASSTPRDRRFKAFF.

This sequence joins TRBV5-1 and TRBJ1-4; 7 bases are shared with TRBD1. V trimming: 4 bases; J trimming: 6 bases; junction bases outside the gene matches: 12. The germline gives CDR1 SGHRS, CDR2 YFSETQ. The CDR3 loop spans 16 amino acids. The CDR3 region has the DNA TGCGCCAGCAGCCCGTCCCTAGACAGGGTGGATGAAAAACTGTTTTTT. The encoded protein is CASSPSLDRVDEKLFF.

This clonotype turned up a few times. V usage is TRBV20-1 and J usage is TRBJ2-7; 10 positions match TRBD2. Germline CDR1 is DFQATT and CDR2 is SNEGSKA (reference sequence). The CDR3 consists of 18 residues. The trim removed 1 base at V and 0 bases at J, leaving 12 bases unmatched. CDR3 nucleotides: TGCAGTGCTAGAGCGCTTACTAGCGGGGTGGGCCGCTCCTACGAGCAGTACTTC. Its protein product is CSARALTSGVGRSYEQYF.

This clonotype has at least ten counts. CDR3 nucleotide sequence: TGCGCCAGCAGTGGGGACAGGGACGGCTATGGCTACACCTTC. Encoded protein: CASSGDRDGYGYTF. The rearrangement links TRBV10-2 to TRBJ1-2; 9 bases agree with TRBD1. Germline CDR1 reads WSHSY; CDR2 reads SAAADI. This CDR3 spans 14 amino acids. V dropped 4 bases and J dropped 4; count of bases not matched to a gene: 4.

The chain links TRBV28 to TRBJ2-5, with a tentative D call TRBD2 (6 bases). From germline, CDR1 is MDHEN and CDR2 SYDVKM. V lost 6 bases and J lost 5, with 16 bases in between. This CDR3 spans 14 amino acids. The CDR3 DNA reads as TGTGCCAGCAGGGTCCGTGGAGGGACGGAGACCCAGTACTTC. Protein sequence: CASRVRGGTETQYF.

In this sample, this clonotype turned up many times. The chain carries TRBV7-9 and TRBJ2-5, with 8 bases aligning to TRBD2. J lost 4 bases, V lost 6 bases, and 1 base had no gene match. The CDR3 totals 12 residues. Germline V gene lookup returns CDR1 SEHNR and CDR2 FQNEAQ (reference sequence). The CDR3 DNA reads TGTGCCAGCAGACGGGAGGGAGAGACCCAGTACTTC. This encodes CASRREGETQYF. The whole variable domain, filled in from reference TRBV7-9 and TRBJ2-5, reads DTGVSQNPRHKITKRGQNVTFRCDPISEHNRLYWYRQTLGQGPEFLTYFQNEAQLEKSRLLSDRFSAERPKGSFSTLEIQRTEQGDSAMYLCASRREGETQYFGPGTRLLVL.